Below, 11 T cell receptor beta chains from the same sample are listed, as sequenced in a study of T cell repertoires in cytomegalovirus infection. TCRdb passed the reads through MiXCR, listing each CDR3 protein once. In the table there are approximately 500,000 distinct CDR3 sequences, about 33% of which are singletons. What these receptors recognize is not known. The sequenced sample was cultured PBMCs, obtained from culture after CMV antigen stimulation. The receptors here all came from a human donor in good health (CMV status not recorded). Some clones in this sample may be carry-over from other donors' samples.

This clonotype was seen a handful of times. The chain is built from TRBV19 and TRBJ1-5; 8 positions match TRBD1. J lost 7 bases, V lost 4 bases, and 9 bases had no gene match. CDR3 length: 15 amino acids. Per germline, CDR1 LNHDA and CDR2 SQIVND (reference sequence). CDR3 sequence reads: CASSKAGGDIQPQHF. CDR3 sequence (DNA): TGTGCCAGTAGTAAGGCAGGGGGCGATATCCAGCCCCAGCATTTT.

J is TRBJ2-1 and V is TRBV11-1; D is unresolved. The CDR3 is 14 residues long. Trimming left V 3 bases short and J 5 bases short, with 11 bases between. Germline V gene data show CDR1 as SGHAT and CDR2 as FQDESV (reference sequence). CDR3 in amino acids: CASSFIRANNEQFF. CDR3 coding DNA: TGTGCCAGCAGCTTTATCCGGGCGAACAATGAGCAGTTCTTC.

CDR3 region: CASSGEGFRNTIYF. The CDR3 bases are TGTGCCAGCAGCGGAGAGGGGTTCAGAAACACCATATATTTT. The genes are TRBV11-3 and TRBJ1-3, with a weak D call TRBD1 (5 bases). The ends were cut back, 5 bases at V and 5 bases at J, with 13 bases in the middle. CDR1 and CDR2 from the germline V gene are SGHNT and YENEEA. The CDR3 runs to 14 residues.

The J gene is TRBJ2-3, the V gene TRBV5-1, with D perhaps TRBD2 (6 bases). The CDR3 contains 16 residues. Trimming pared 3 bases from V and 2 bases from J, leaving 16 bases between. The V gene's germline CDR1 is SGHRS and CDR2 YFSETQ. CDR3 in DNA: TGCGCCAGCAGCTGGACCGAGACTAGTATCACAGATACGCAGTATTTT. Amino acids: CASSWTETSITDTQYF.

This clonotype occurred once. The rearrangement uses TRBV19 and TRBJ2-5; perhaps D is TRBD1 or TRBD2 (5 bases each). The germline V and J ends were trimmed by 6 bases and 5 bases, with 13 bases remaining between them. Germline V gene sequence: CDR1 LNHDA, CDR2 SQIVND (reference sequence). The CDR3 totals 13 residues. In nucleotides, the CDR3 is TGTGCCAGTAGGAAGGGGAGTGTGGAGACCCAGTACTTC. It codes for CASRKGSVETQYF.

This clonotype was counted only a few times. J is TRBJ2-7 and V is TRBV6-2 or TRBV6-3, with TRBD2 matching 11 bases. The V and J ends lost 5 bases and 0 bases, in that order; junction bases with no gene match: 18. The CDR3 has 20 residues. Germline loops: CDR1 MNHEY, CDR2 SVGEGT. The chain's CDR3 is CASSGLPPGTSGSSSYEQYF. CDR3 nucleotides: TGTGCCAGCAGTGGGCTCCCTCCCGGGACTAGCGGTTCCAGCTCCTACGAGCAGTACTTC.

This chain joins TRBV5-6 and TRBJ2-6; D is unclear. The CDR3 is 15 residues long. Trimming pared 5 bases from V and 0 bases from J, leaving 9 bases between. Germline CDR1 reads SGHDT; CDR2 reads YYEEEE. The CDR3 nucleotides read TGTGCCAGCAGGAAAGACCCCTCTGGGGCCAACGTCCTGACTTTC. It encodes CASRKDPSGANVLTF.

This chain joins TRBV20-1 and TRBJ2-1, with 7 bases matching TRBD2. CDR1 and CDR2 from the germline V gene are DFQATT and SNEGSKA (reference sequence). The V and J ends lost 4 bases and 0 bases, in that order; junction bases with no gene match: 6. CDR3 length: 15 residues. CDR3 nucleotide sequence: TGCAGTGCTACCCTATCTAGCGGCTCCTACAATGAGCAGTTCTTC. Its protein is CSATLSSGSYNEQFF.

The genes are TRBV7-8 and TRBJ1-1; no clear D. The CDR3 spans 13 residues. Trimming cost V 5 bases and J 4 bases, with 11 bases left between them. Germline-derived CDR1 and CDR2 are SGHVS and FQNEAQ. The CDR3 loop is CASSRTFPTEAFF. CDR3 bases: TGTGCCAGCAGCCGCACTTTCCCCACTGAAGCTTTCTTT.

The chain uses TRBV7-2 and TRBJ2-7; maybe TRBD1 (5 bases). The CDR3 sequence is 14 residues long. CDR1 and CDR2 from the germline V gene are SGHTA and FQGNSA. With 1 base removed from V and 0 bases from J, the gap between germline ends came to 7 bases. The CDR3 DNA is TGTGCCAGCAGCTTAGACCAGGGCTCCTACGAGCAGTACTTC. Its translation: CASSLDQGSYEQYF.

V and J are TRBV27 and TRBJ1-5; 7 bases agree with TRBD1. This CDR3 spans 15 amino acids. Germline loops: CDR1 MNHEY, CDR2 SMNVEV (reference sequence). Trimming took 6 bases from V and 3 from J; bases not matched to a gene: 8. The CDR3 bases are TGTGCCAGCAGGCCCGGGACAGCTCACAATCAGCCCCAGCATTTT. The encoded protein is CASRPGTAHNQPQHF.